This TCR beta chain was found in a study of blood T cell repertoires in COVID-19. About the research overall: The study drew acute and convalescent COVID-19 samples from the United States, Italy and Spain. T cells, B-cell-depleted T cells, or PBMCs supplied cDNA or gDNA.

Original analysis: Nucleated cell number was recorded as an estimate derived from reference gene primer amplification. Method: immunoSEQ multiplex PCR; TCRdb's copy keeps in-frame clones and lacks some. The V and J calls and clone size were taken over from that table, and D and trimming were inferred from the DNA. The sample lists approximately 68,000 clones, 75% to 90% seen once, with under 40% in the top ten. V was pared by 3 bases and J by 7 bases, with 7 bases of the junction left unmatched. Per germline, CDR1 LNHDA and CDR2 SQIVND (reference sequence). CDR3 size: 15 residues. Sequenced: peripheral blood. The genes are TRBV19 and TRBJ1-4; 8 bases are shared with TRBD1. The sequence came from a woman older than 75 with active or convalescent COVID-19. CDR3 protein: CASSIGGQEAEKLFF. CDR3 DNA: TGTGCCAGTAGTATCGGGGGACAGGAGGCTGAAAAACTGTTTTTT.